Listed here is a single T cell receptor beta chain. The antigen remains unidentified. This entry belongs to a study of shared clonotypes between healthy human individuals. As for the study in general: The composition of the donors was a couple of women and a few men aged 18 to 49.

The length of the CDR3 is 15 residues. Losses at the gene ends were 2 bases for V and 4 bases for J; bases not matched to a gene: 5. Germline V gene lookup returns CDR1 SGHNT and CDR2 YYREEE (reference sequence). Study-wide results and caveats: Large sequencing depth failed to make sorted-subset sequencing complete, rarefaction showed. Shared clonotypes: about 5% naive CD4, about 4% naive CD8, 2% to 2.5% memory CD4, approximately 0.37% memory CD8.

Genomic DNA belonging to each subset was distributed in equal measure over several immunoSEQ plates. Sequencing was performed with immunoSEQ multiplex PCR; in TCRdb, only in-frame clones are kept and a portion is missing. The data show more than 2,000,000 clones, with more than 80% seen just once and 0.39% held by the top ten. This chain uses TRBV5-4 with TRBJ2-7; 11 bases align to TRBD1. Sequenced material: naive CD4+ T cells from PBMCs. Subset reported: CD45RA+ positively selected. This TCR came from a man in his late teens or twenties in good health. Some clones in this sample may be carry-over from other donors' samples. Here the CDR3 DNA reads TGTGCCAGCAGCTTCGCGGGACAGGGGGGTTACGAGCAGTACTTC. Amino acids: CASSFAGQGGYEQYF.